These T cell receptor beta chains were read from a single sample in a study of blood T cell repertoires in COVID-19. TCRdb's table, derived via immunoSEQ multiplex PCR, lists solely in-frame clones and lacks some. The sample lists hundreds of thousands of clones, about nine tenths occurring once. Sequenced: PBMCs or T cells enriched from blood (not recorded which). The receptors were gathered from a man under 40 who had recovered from COVID-19. Both conserved end residues are part of each CDR3. A D gene is named only where the DNA matches it firmly. The listing skips clone size in some rows; elsewhere it reads once, few, many or a size class.

j_call	v_call	d_call	clone_size	cdr3_nt	cdr3_aa
TRBJ2-2	TRBV6-4	TRBD2	-	TGTGCCAGCAGCCTGAGCGGGAGGACCGGGGAGCTGTTTTTT	CASSLSGRTGELFF
TRBJ2-2	TRBV4-1	-	-	TGCGCCAGCAGCCAAGTTTTAGGGGGGGTCAACACCGGGGAGCTGTTTTTT	CASSQVLGGVNTGELFF
TRBJ2-2	TRBV2	-	-	TGTGCCAGCAGTGAAAAGGGTGGGGGCTCGAACACCGGGGAGCTGTTTTTT	CASSEKGGGSNTGELFF
TRBJ1-2	TRBV7-2	-	-	TGTGCCAGCAGCTCGGGATTCCTCTATGGCTACACCTTC	CASSSGFLYGYTF
TRBJ1-5	TRBV28	-	few	TGTGCCAGTTCGGAGGAGTATAGCAATCAGCCCCAGCATTTT	CASSEEYSNQPQHF
TRBJ1-1	TRBV6-5	-	-	TGTGCCAGCAGGACAAGGGCGGGAAAAGCTTTCTTT	CASRTRAGKAFF
TRBJ1-1	TRBV7-8	-	-	TGTGCCAGCAGCTTAGGTGTATCGGGGTGGGGTGAAGCTTTCTTT	CASSLGVSGWGEAFF
TRBJ1-4	TRBV15	-	-	TGTGCCACCAGCAGAGATCAGGGGCGCGAAAAACTGTTTTTT	CATSRDQGREKLFF
TRBJ1-6	TRBV28	-	-	TGTGCCAGCAGTTTAGGTAGTAGTGCTAATTCACCCCTCCACTTT	CASSLGSSANSPLHF
TRBJ1-5	TRBV7-8	-	once	TGTGCCAGCAGCTTGGACAGCCCGTCAGGTAATCAGCCCCAGCATTTT	CASSLDSPSGNQPQHF
TRBJ2-1	TRBV5-1	TRBD2	once	TGCGCCAGCAGCTCCCGACTAGCAGGGACCTACAATGAGCAGTTCTTC	CASSSRLAGTYNEQFF
TRBJ2-1	TRBV2	-	-	TGTGCCAGCAGTGATAGAGGGGGAGGGATATACAATGAGCAGTTCTTC	CASSDRGGGIYNEQFF
TRBJ1-6	TRBV28	-	-	TGTGCCAGCAGTTTAGGGGACTCAGGATCACCCCTCCACTTT	CASSLGDSGSPLHF
TRBJ2-3	TRBV5-1	-	-	TGCGCCAGCAGCGAGGGGGGGCCTAGCACAGATACGCAGTATTTT	CASSEGGPSTDTQYF
TRBJ2-3	TRBV7-2	-	-	TGTGCCAGCAGCCCCAGAGGGTTGGGACTCACAGATACGCAGTATTTT	CASSPRGLGLTDTQYF
TRBJ1-4	TRBV6-1	TRBD1	-	TGTGCCAGCAGTGAAAAAGGGACAGGGGGTTGGAAACTGTTTTTT	CASSEKGTGGWKLFF
TRBJ2-1	TRBV30	-	once	TGTGCCTGGAGTGTAGTATTGGGGGCCCATGAGCAGTTCTTC	CAWSVVLGAHEQFF
TRBJ1-1	TRBV6-5	-	-	TGTGCCAGCAACGATGGGGACTTGAACACTGAAGCTTTCTTT	CASNDGDLNTEAFF
TRBJ2-5	TRBV7-9	TRBD1	-	TGTGCCAGCAGCTCCATCGTACAGGGGCACGAGACCCAGTACTTC	CASSSIVQGHETQYF
TRBJ2-5	TRBV15	-	-	TGTGCCACCAGCAGGGAGCGGGACCAAGAGACCCAGTACTTC	CATSRERDQETQYF
TRBJ1-5	TRBV4-1	-	-	TGCGCCAGCAGCCTTGACAGGAACGGTCAGCCCCAGCATTTT	CASSLDRNGQPQHF
TRBJ1-2	TRBV24-1	TRBD1	-	TGTGCCACCAGTGGCGGAGGAAGGACAGGGCCTAACTATGGCTACACCTTC	CATSGGGRTGPNYGYTF
TRBJ2-7	TRBV19	-	once	TGTGCCAGTAGTTCGGGACCCCCGGCGGGGTACGAGCAGTACTTC	CASSSGPPAGYEQYF
TRBJ2-2	TRBV10-3	-	-	TGTGCCATCAGTGATGTTGGAGGCCTCAACACCGGGGAGCTGTTTTTT	CAISDVGGLNTGELFF
TRBJ1-1	TRBV19	TRBD1	-	TGTGCCAGTAGCCCAACGGGGACAGGGGCTTTCTTT	CASSPTGTGAFF
TRBJ2-7	TRBV7-9	TRBD1	-	TGTGCCAGCAGTTTTCGGACAGGGGGCAACGAGCAGTACTTC	CASSFRTGGNEQYF
TRBJ2-2	TRBV24-1	TRBD1	-	TGTGCCACCACCGGGACAGGGGAGGGTCGGAACACCGGGGAGCTGTTTTTT	CATTGTGEGRNTGELFF
TRBJ2-1	TRBV28	TRBD1	-	TGTGCCAGCAGTCTCCAAGGACAGGGGTCGAATGAGCAGTTCTTC	CASSLQGQGSNEQFF
TRBJ2-1	TRBV5-1	TRBD2	-	TGCGCCAGCAGCAGATGGACTAGCGGGATAAGCTCCTACAATGAGCAGTTCTTC	CASSRWTSGISSYNEQFF
TRBJ1-2	TRBV27	-	-	TGTGCCAGCAGTTCAGTGAACTATGGCTACACCTTC	CASSSVNYGYTF
TRBJ1-1	TRBV5-5	-	-	TGTGCCAGCAGCTTGGAGGTTTCGCGGACTGAAGCTTTCTTT	CASSLEVSRTEAFF
TRBJ1-1	TRBV7-6	TRBD1	-	TGTGCCAGCAGGGACAGGGTTGGGGACACTGAAGCTTTCTTT	CASRDRVGDTEAFF
TRBJ2-2	TRBV5-1	TRBD2	-	TGCGCCAGCAGCTTGGGGGCTAGCGGGAGTAAAACCGGGGAGCTGTTTTTT	CASSLGASGSKTGELFF
TRBJ2-2	TRBV15	-	-	TGTGCCACCAGCAGAGATGAGCTAGTGGGTACCGGGGAGCTGTTTTTT	CATSRDELVGTGELFF
TRBJ1-3	TRBV19	-	-	TGTGCCAGCTCGAACACCATATATTTT	CASSNTIYF
TRBJ1-4	TRBV30	-	-	TGTGCCTGGCTCGGGACACTGGAGAAGGGACTGTTTTTT	CAWLGTLEKGLFF
TRBJ2-5	TRBV3-1/TRBV3-2	-	-	TGTGCCAGCAGCCGCCGAGGGTCAGAGACCCAGTACTTC	CASSRRGSETQYF